This T cell receptor beta chain originates from a study of blood T cell repertoires in COVID-19. Method: immunoSEQ multiplex PCR; TCRdb's copy keeps in-frame clones and lacks some. The table has approximately 100,000 clones, around 80% seen once. Germline V CDR1 and CDR2: SNHLY, FYNNEI. V shed 6 bases, J shed 4 bases, and the junction held 7 bases outside the gene matches. The CDR3 consists of 14 residues. The rearrangement joins TRBV2 to TRBJ2-7; 9 bases are a match to TRBD1. This receptor was identified in a woman over 75 with active or convalescent COVID-19. What was sequenced was peripheral blood. The CDR3 loop reads CASSPDRGKYEQYF. CDR3 bases: TGTGCCAGCAGCCCTGACAGGGGGAAGTACGAGCAGTACTTC.